What follows are 7 T cell receptor beta chains derived from one specimen sequenced in a study of T cell responses to AZD1222 COVID-19 vaccine. Generated by immunoSEQ multiplex PCR, the TCRdb table keeps only in-frame clones and is missing some. The sample lists 99,000 or so clones, 88% seen once, with less than 9.5% in the top ten. The sample here was peripheral blood, taken on day 0 of AZD1222 vaccination. All receptors come from an adult in good health.

J is TRBJ2-1 and V is TRBV28; 8 bases fit TRBD2. V dropped 6 bases and J dropped 8; count of bases not matched to a gene: 9. Germline assignment: CDR1 MDHEN and CDR2 SYDVKM. CDR3 length equals 14 residues. The CDR3 bases are TGTGCCAGCAGGACTAGCGCCAGGAGGGATGAGCAGTTCTTC. Translating it yields CASRTSARRDEQFF.

This chain connects TRBV12-3 or TRBV12-4 to TRBJ2-3; D gene uncertain. This CDR3 is built from 11 residues. The V end lost 6 bases, the J end lost 4 bases, and 5 bases lay between the germline ends. CDR3 nucleotide sequence: TGTGCCAGCAGGGTCGCAGATACGCAGTATTTT. Protein product: CASRVADTQYF.

The chain couples TRBV4-2 to TRBJ2-2; TRBD2 might be the D (6 bases). V lost 1 base and J 1 base, leaving 10 bases between the germline ends. The germline gives CDR1 LGHNA, CDR2 YNFKEQ. The CDR3 extends over 16 amino acids. CDR3 nucleotides: TGTGCCAGCAGCCAAGGGTTTAGCGGGAACACCGGGGAGCTGTTTTTT. Encoded protein: CASSQGFSGNTGELFF.

The V call is TRBV5-4, the J call TRBJ2-7; 9 positions match TRBD2. The CDR3 loop spans 15 amino acids. From germline, CDR1 is SGHNT and CDR2 YYREEE (reference sequence). Trimming took 3 bases from V and 5 from J; bases not matched to a gene: 9. CDR3 DNA sequence: TGTGCCAGCAGCTACGACCTTAGCGGGAGAGACGAGCAGTACTTC. Protein product: CASSYDLSGRDEQYF. The full variable domain, its missing parts supplied by reference TRBV5-4 and TRBJ2-7, is ETGVTQSPTHLIKTRGQQVTLRCSSQSGHNTVSWYQQALGQGPQFIFQYYREEENGRGNFPPRFSGLQFPNYSSELNVNALELDDSALYLCASSYDLSGRDEQYFGPGTRLTVT.

V is TRBV27 and J is TRBJ2-4; 8 nucleotides align to TRBD1. Germline CDR1 reads MNHEY; CDR2 reads SMNVEV (reference sequence). V lost 5 bases to trimming and J lost 1 base; unmatched junction nucleotides: 4. This CDR3 region has 15 residues. CDR3 DNA: TGTGCCAGCAGTCCCCGACAGGGGGCCAAAAACATTCAGTACTTC. It specifies CASSPRQGAKNIQYF.

This clone was observed a single time. The gene calls are TRBV29-1 and TRBJ1-2; possibly TRBD1 for D (5 bases). The CDR3 is 11 residues long. With 6 bases removed from V and 3 bases from J, the gap between germline ends came to 8 bases. The germline gives CDR1 SQVTM, CDR2 ANQGSEA. The CDR3 sequence: CSVGDHYGYTF. DNA for the CDR3: TGCAGCGTCGGGGACCACTATGGCTACACCTTC. Filled out from reference TRBV29-1 and TRBJ1-2, the complete variable domain reads SAVISQKPSRDICQRGTSLTIQCQVDSQVTMMFWYRQQPGQSLTLIATANQGSEATYESGFVIDKFPISRPNLTFSTLTVSNMSPEDSSIYLCSVGDHYGYTFGSGTRLTVV.

Points on this clone: The junction does not match germline at one end; this may be a read error. V and J are TRBV5-1 and TRBJ2-4; D not resolved. There are 15 residues in the CDR3. CDR1 is SGHRS, CDR2 YFSETQ, per germline. CDR3 loop: CASSLVAEAQNIQYF. The DNA for the CDR3 is TGCGCCAGCAGCTTGGTCGCGGAAGCCCAAAACATTCAGTACTTC.